This TCR beta chain comes out of a study of memory CD4+ T cells and cytomegalovirus serostatus (dated by TCRdb to the late 2010s). Regarding the study in general: A total of 33 healthy Belgian adults, of whom 9 were CMV seropositive and about 24 were CMV seronegative, were included in the cohort. CD4+ memory TCRbeta repertoires of a Belgian cohort with known cytomegalovirus serostatus were sequenced in order to replicate a published TCR-based CMV serostatus classifier.

Single viable CD3+CD4+CD8-CD45RO+ cells were sorted as memory CD4+ T cells on a FACSAria II. To determine CMV serostatus, a Roche Elecsys assay was used that detects serum IgG against CMV pp150, pp28, p38 and p52. After thawing, total CD4+ T cells were enriched by positive selection with CD4 magnetic microbeads. Samples originated from another study that specifically interrogated the CD4+ T cell memory repertoire. Peripheral blood mononuclear cells were isolated and cryopreserved according to standard operating procedures, and serum was kept at -80 degrees C. Staining used CD3-PerCP (BW264/56), CD4-APC (RPA-T4), CD45RO-PE (UCHT1) and CD8-Pacific Orange (3B5) antibodies, with Sytox blue excluding non-viable cells. Paper-wide results and their limitations: Only CD4+CD45RO+ memory cells were sequenced, unlike the original study, which covered naive and memory CD4+ and CD8+ populations. The original-framework classifier achieved a median bootstrapped AUC of approximately 0.94 with a 95% CI of 0.76-1.00 on the Belgian cohort. CMV serostatus prediction reached a median bootstrapped AUC of roughly 0.96 with the original framework and approximately 0.92 with a US-trained random forest. The results were read as suggesting that the CMV-associated TCR signature is, for the most part, present in the CD4+ memory repertoire. Among the roughly 160 previously reported CMV-associated TCRbeta sequences, 67 showed up in the CD4+ memory repertoires, with each one found in between one and five individuals.

The table lists this clone with a few counts. Its antigen target is currently unknown. Per-base qualities were not stored, and no clone one base away is much larger. CDR3 length: 12 amino acids, cysteine to phenylalanine. The DNA shown is the 36-base CDR3, in frame from base 1. CDR1 is given as SNHLY and CDR2 as FYNNEI, both from the germline V gene. V is pared back by 6 bases and J by 8 bases, with 10 bases lying between the germline termini. Genomic DNA was extracted from sorted cells with the Quick-DNA Microprep Kit. TCRbeta DNA was amplified with the immunoSEQ hsTCRbeta kit following the manufacturer's protocol. An Illumina MiSeq instrument was used to sequence the TCRbeta libraries. The study's processing was this. Following removal of out-of-frame sequences, a few million distinct TCRbeta sequences were retained, with an average of about 61,000 per individual. Each individual was scored according to the count of some 160 previously reported CMV-associated TCRbeta sequences and the total productive distinct TCRbeta count. A beta-binomial model was reimplemented in Python, and random forests from scikit-learn, run with default parameters, were trained on data from the US cohort. On the Belgian cohort, classifier performance was reported as the median AUC, along with percentile confidence intervals, across 10,000 bootstrap iterations. The table comes from immuneACCESS by way of TCRdb, which keeps in-frame sequences with V and J called. Part of the clones is missing from these tables; in studies checked, under half for an unresolved V gene and the rest for unknown reasons. That table gives V, J and clone size, and the DNA gave D and trimming. Across this sample there are some 54,000 clones, with 65% to 85% seen only once. The ten largest clones add up to roughly 2% of the sample.

This chain joins TRBV2 to TRBJ1-4, with the D gene call left open. The sample taken for sequencing was memory CD4+ T cells from blood. The receptor's source is an adult in good health and CMV-seropositive. The nucleotide sequence reads TGTGCCAGCAGGCAATACAAGGAAAAACTGTTTTTT. Its protein reads: CASRQYKEKLFF.